This TCR beta chain is from a study of blood T cell repertoires in COVID-19. Background on the study: Collection of acute and convalescent COVID-19 samples took place in the United States, Italy and Spain. The cDNA or gDNA used as material had been derived from T cells, B-cell-depleted T cells, or PBMCs.

Original analysis: Reference gene primer amplification gave nucleated cell count estimates. Profiled with immunoSEQ multiplex PCR; TCRdb holds only in-frame clones, not every one. For V, J and clone size, that table is used; D and trimming come from the DNA. This table has about 140,000 clones, approximately 87% appearing once. The CDR3 spans 13 residues. In germline, CDR1 is LGHNT, CDR2 FRNRAP. Trimming left V 4 bases short and J 0 bases short, with 6 bases between. The sequence was collected from a woman between 40 and 50 years old with acute or convalescent COVID-19. V usage is TRBV12-5 and J usage is TRBJ2-5, with a tentative D call TRBD2 (5 bases). Material for sequencing was peripheral blood. The CDR3 sequence is CASGSDYQETQYF. The CDR3 DNA follows: TGTGCTAGTGGTTCGGACTACCAAGAGACCCAGTACTTC.